This T cell receptor (beta chain) originates from a study of blood T cells in healthy people across ages. The use of a sample-barcoded 5' primer and a J-beta primer mix characterized a second PCR of 7 to 11 cycles. TCRdb passed the 5' RACE reads through MiXCR, listing each CDR3 protein once. The table records around 800,000 distinct CDR3 sequences, under 30% of them present only once. This clonotype was found a few times. The sample also formed part of further work on T cells of mothers and their children.

What was sequenced was blood. The sequence came from a boy younger than 18 in good health.

CDR3 nucleotides: TGTGCCAGCAGCTTAAACCCCCGGACGAGGGGTTCCTACAATGAGCAGTTCTTC. Translation gives CASSLNPRTRGSYNEQFF. The rearrangement uses TRBV7-3 and TRBJ2-1, with D tentatively TRBD1 or TRBD2 (5 bases each). V lost 1 base and J lost 1, with 17 bases in between. In germline, CDR1 is SGHTA, CDR2 FQGTGA. The CDR3 consists of 18 residues. The full variable domain, its missing parts supplied by reference TRBV7-3 and TRBJ2-1, is GAGVSQTPSNKVTEKGKYVELRCDPISGHTALYWYRQSLGQGPEFLIYFQGTGAADDSGLPNDRFFAVRPEGSVSTLKIQRTERGDSAVYLCASSLNPRTRGSYNEQFFGPGTRLTVL.